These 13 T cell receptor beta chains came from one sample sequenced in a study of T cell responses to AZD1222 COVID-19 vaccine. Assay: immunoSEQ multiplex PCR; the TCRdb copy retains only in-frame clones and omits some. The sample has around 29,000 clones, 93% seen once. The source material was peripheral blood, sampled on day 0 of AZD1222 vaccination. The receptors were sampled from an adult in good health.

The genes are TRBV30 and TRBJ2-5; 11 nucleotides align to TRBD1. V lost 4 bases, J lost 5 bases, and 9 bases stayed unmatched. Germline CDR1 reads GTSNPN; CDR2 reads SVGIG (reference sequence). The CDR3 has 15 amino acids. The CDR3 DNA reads TGTGCCTGGACTCGGACAGGGGGCATCGTGGAGACCCAGTACTTC. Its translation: CAWTRTGGIVETQYF.

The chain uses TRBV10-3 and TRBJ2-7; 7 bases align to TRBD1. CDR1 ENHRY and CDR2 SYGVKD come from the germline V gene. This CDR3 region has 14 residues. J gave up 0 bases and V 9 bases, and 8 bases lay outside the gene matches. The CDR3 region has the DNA TGTGCCATTAGCCGACAGGGCAGCTCCTACGAGCAGTACTTC. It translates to CAISRQGSSYEQYF.

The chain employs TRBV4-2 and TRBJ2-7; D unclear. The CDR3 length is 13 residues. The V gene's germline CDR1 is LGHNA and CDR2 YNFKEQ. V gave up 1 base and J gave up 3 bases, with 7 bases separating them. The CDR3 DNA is TGTGCCAGCAGCCAAGGGGGTAGCTACGAGCAGTACTTC. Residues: CASSQGGSYEQYF.

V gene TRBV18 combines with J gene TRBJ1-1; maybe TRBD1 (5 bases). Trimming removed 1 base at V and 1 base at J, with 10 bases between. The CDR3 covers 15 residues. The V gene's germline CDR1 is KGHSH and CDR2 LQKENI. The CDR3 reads CASSPLTGSNTEAFF. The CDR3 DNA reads TGTGCCAGCTCACCACTTACAGGTTCGAACACTGAAGCTTTCTTT. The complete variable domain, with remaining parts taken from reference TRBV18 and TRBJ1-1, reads NAGVMQNPRHLVRRRGQEARLRCSPMKGHSHVYWYRQLPEEGLKFMVYLQKENIIDESGMPKERFSAEFPKEGPSILRIQQVVRGDSAAYFCASSPLTGSNTEAFFGQGTRLTVV.

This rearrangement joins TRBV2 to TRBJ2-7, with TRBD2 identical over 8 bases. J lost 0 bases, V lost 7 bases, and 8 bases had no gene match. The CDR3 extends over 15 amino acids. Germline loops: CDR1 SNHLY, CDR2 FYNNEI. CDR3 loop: CASNSLAALSYEQYF. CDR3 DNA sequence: TGTGCCAGCAACTCACTAGCGGCTCTCTCCTACGAGCAGTACTTC.

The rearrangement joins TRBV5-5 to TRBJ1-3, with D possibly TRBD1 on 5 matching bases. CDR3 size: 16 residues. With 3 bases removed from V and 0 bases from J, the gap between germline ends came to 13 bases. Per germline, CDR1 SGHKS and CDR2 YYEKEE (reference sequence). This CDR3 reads CASSSDSHSSGNTIYF. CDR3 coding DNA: TGTGCCAGCAGCTCTGACAGCCACTCCTCTGGAAACACCATATATTTT.

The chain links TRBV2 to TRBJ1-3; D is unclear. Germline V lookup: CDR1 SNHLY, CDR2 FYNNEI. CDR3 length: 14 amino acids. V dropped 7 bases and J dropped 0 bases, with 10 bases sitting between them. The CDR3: CASISESSGNTIYF. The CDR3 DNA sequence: TGTGCCAGCATAAGTGAGAGCTCTGGAAACACCATATATTTT.

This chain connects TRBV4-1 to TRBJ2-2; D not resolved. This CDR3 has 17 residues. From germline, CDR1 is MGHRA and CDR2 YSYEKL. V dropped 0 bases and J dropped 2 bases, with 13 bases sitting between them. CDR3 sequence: CASSQDLPDRNTGELFF. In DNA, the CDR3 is TGCGCCAGCAGCCAAGATCTTCCAGATAGAAACACCGGGGAGCTGTTTTTT.

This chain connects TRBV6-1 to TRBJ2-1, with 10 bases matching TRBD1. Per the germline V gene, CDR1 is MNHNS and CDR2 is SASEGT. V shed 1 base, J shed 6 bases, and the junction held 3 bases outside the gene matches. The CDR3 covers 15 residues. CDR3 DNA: TGTGCCAGCAGTGAAGGATGGGACAGGGGCAATGAGCAGTTCTTC. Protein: CASSEGWDRGNEQFF.

In DNA, the CDR3 is TGTGCCATCAGTGAGTCGATGGGGGGACAGGGGCATCAGCCCCAGCATTTT. Protein: CAISESMGGQGHQPQHF. The rearrangement links TRBV10-3 to TRBJ1-5, with 10 nucleotides matching TRBD1. Germline V lookup: CDR1 ENHRY, CDR2 SYGVKD. J gave up 5 bases and V 0 bases, and 7 bases lay outside the gene matches. This CDR3 spans 17 amino acids.

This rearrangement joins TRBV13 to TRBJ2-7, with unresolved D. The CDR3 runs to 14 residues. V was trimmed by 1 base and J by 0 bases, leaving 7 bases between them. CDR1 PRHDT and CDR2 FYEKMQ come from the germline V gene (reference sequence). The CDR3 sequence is CASSLEGRSYEQYF. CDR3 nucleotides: TGTGCCAGCAGCTTAGAAGGTCGCTCCTACGAGCAGTACTTC.

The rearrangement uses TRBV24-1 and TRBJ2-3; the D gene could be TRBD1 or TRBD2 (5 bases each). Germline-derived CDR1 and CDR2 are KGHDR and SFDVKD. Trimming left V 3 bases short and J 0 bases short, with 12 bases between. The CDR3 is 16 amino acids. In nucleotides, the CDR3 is TGTGCCACCAGTGATAAGAGGGGACCTAGCACAGATACGCAGTATTTT. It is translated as CATSDKRGPSTDTQYF.

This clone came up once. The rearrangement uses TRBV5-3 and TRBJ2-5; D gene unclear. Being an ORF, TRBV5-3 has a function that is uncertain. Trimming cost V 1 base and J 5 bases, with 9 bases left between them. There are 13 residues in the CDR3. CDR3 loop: CARSLPARETQYF. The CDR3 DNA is TGTGCCAGAAGCTTGCCGGCCCGGGAGACCCAGTACTTC.